This T cell receptor (beta chain) was identified in a study of control samples from healthy donors and cancer patients. The J segment lost 3 bases and the V segment lost 5 bases, leaving 7 bases of the junction unmatched. The CDR3 loop spans 14 amino acids. Germline V gene lookup returns CDR1 SGHNT and CDR2 YENEEA. The method was immunoSEQ multiplex PCR; TCRdb's version includes in-frame clones alone and lacks a portion of them. The sample contains around 80,000 clones, roughly 90% of which appear only once. The chain is built from TRBV11-3 and TRBJ2-7; 7 bases align to TRBD1. The TCR was taken from a man between 50 and 59 years old in good health. Material for sequencing was blood. CDR3 nucleotides: TGTGCCAGCAGCGCCCGGGGACAGCACTACGAGCAGTACTTC. This sequence encodes CASSARGQHYEQYF.